This T cell receptor beta chain was found in a study of human T cells and chemical hapten exposure (dated by TCRdb to about 2021). Background for the entire study: The libraries were sequenced as a pool, and the TCR yield per sample differed mostly because of small variations in library volumes within the pool. The study tracked peripheral blood TCR repertoire changes in vivo during primary and secondary sensitization to the hapten diphenylcyclopropenone (DPC) in alopecia patients.

Including cysteine and phenylalanine, the CDR3 has 15 amino acids. This entry keeps only the CDR3 DNA: 45 bases, framed from base 1. The germline V gene sets CDR1 to MNHEY and CDR2 to SVGEGT. V drops 2 bases and J drops 0 bases, leaving 8 bases in between. This clonotype has a count of ten or more. Its antigen is unknown. Base qualities are not at hand, and no much larger clone is one base apart. Unfractionated whole blood was collected in Tempus Blood RNA tubes, and total RNA was extracted from that blood. About five healthy volunteers acted as controls for TCR sequencing and had blood drawn at day 0, 2 weeks and 6 weeks. What the research found in general, with its limitations: Repeated subsampling changed both the strength of the expansion versus patch-test correlation and the threshold at which that correlation became significant. DPC sensitization did not change the number of TCRs with a frequency above 1 in 1000, and there was no evidence of changes in global repertoire structure.

Library preparation attached unique molecular identifiers to individual cDNA molecules for quantitative, reproducible TCR counting. Each blood RNA sample was used to sequence both TCR alpha and TCR beta chains. In the paper's pipeline: The median number of TCRs per sample was around 100,000, ranging from roughly 23,224 to 700,000. The Decombinator software suite was used to annotate V, J and CDR3 in the TCR reads. To make PS versus PT1 abundance plots, every sample was subsampled to the same number of TCRs (28,000). Expanded TCRs were defined as absent before sensitization and observed at least eight times at the 2-week time point. TCRdb passed the public sequencing reads through fastp at Q25 and MiXCR, retaining productive beta sequences. Rows are unified per CDR3 protein, each entry keeping the most common DNA and genes. It is TCRdb's table, rather than the study itself, that gives the V and J calls and clone size. For this sample the table gives 95,000 to 150,000 distinct CDR3 sequences, of which 8.5% were detected only once. The ten largest clones represent about 1.4% of the sample.

The rearrangement combines TRBV6-2 or TRBV6-3 with TRBJ1-5; the D gene cannot be named for sure. The receptor comes from a human donor in good health. Some clones in this sample may be carry-over from other donors' samples. Donor details come from another sample of the same person, matched by shared clones. The specimen sequenced was whole blood. The CDR3 is CASSYDGYSNQPQHF. In nucleotide form, the sequence is TGTGCCAGCAGTTACGATGGGTATAGCAATCAGCCCCAGCATTTT.